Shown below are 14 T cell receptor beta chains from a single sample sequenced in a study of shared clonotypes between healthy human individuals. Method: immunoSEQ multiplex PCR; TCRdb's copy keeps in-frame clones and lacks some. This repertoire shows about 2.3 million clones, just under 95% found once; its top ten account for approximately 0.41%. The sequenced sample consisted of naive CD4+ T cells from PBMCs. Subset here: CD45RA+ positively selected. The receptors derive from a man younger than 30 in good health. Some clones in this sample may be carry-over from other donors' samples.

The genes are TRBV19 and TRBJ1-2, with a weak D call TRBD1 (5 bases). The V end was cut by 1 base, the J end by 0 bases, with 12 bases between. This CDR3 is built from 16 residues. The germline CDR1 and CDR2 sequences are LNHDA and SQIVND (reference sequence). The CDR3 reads CASSIVAGLANYGYTF. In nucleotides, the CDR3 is TGTGCCAGTAGTATAGTGGCGGGGCTGGCTAACTATGGCTACACCTTC.

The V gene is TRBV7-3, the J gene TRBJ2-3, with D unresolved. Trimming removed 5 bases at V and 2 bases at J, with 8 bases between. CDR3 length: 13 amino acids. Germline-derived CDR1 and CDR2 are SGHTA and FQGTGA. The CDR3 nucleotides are TGTGCCAGCAGCCCCTCGGCCACAGATACGCAGTATTTT. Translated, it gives CASSPSATDTQYF. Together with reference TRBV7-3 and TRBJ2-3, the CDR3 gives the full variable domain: GAGVSQTPSNKVTEKGKYVELRCDPISGHTALYWYRQSLGQGPEFLIYFQGTGAADDSGLPNDRFFAVRPEGSVSTLKIQRTERGDSAVYLCASSPSATDTQYFGPGTRLTVL.

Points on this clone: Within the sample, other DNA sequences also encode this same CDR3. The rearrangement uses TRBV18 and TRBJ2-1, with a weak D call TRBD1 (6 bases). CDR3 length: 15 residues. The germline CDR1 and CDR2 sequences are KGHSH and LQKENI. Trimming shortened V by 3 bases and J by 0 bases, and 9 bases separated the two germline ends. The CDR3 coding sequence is TGTGCCAGCTCACCCGACAGGAGCTCCTACAATGAGCAGTTCTTC. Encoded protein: CASSPDRSSYNEQFF. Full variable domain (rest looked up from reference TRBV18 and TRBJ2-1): NAGVMQNPRHLVRRRGQEARLRCSPMKGHSHVYWYRQLPEEGLKFMVYLQKENIIDESGMPKERFSAEFPKEGPSILRIQQVVRGDSAAYFCASSPDRSSYNEQFFGPGTRLTVL.

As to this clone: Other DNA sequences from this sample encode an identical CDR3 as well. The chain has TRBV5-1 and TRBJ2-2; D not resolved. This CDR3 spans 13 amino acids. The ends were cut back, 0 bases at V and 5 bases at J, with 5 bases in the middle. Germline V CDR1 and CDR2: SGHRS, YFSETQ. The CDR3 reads CASSLDSTGELFF. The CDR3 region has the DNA TGCGCCAGCAGCTTGGACTCAACCGGGGAGCTGTTTTTT. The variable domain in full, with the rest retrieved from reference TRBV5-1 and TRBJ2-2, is KAGVTQTPRYLIKTRGQQVTLSCSPISGHRSVSWYQQTPGQGLQFLFEYFSETQRNKGNFPGRFSGRQFSNSRSEMNVSTLELGDSALYLCASSLDSTGELFFGEGSRLTVL.

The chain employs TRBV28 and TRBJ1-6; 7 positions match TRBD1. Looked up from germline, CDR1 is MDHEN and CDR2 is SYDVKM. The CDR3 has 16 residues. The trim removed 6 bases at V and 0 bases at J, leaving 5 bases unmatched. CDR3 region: CASRQGQSSYNSPLHF. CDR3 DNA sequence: TGTGCCAGCAGACAGGGGCAGAGCTCCTATAATTCACCCCTCCACTTT.

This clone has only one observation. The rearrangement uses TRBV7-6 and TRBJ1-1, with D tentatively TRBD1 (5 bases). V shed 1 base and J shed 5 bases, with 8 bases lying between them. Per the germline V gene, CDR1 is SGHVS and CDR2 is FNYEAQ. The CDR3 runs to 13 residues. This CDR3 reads CASSLGRETEAFF. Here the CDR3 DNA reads TGTGCCAGCAGCTTAGGCAGGGAGACTGAAGCTTTCTTT.

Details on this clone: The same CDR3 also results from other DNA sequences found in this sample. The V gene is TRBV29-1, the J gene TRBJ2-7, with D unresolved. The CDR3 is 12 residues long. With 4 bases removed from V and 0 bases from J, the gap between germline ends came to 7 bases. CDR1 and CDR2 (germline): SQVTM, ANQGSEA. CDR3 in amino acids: CSVGLGSYEQYF. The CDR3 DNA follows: TGCAGCGTTGGCCTCGGCTCCTACGAGCAGTACTTC.

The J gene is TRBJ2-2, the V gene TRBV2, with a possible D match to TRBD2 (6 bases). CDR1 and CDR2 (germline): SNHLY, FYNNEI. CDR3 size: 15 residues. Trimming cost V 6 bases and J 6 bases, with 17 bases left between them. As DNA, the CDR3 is TGTGCCAGCAGCCCGGGACTGCCACCGGCCGGGGAGCTGTTTTTT. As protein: CASSPGLPPAGELFF. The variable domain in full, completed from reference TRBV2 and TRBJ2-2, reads EPEVTQTPSHQVTQMGQEVILRCVPISNHLYFYWYRQILGQKVEFLVSFYNNEISEKSEIFDDQFSVERPDGSNFTLKIRSTKLEDSAMYFCASSPGLPPAGELFFGEGSRLTVL.

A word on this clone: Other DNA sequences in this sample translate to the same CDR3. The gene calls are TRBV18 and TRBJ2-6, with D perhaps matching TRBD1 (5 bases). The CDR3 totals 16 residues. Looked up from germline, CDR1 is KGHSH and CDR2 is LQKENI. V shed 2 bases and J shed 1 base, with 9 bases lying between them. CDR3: CASSPVSGSGANVLTF. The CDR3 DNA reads TGTGCCAGCTCACCAGTTTCAGGGTCTGGGGCCAACGTCCTGACTTTC. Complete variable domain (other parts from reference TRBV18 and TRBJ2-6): NAGVMQNPRHLVRRRGQEARLRCSPMKGHSHVYWYRQLPEEGLKFMVYLQKENIIDESGMPKERFSAEFPKEGPSILRIQQVVRGDSAAYFCASSPVSGSGANVLTFGAGSRLTVL.

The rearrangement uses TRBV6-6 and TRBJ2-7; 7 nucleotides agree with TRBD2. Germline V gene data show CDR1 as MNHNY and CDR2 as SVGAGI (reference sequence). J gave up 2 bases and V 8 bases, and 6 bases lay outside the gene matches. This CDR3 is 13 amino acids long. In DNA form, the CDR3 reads TGTGCCAGCCGCCAGCGGGGAGCCTACGAGCAGTACTTC. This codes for CASRQRGAYEQYF.

CDR3 residues: CASSGGRGFYQPQHF. The DNA of the CDR3 is TGTGCCAGCAGTGGGGGAAGGGGGTTTTATCAGCCCCAGCATTTT. The V call is TRBV2, the J call TRBJ1-5, with TRBD1 as a possible D gene (6 bases). The CDR3 runs 15 residues. The V gene's germline CDR1 is SNHLY and CDR2 FYNNEI. Trimming cost V 4 bases and J 5 bases, with 15 bases left between them.

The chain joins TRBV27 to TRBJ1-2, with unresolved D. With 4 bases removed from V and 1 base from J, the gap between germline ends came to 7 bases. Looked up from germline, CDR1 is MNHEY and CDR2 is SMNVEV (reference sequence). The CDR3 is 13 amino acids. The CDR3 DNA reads TGTGCCAGCAGTTGGGCAAATAACTATGGCTACACCTTC. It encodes CASSWANNYGYTF.

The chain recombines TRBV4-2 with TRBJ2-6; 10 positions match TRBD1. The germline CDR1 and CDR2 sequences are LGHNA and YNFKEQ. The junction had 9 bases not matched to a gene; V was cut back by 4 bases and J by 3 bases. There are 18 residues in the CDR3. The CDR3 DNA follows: TGTGCCAGCAGCCGAGAGAGGGACAGGGGAGGTGGGGCCAACGTCCTGACTTTC. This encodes CASSRERDRGGGANVLTF.

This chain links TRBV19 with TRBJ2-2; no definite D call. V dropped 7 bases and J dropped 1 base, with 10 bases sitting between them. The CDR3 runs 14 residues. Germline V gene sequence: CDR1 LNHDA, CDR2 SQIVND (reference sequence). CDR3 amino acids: CASNVVRNTGELFF. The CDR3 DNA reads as TGTGCCAGTAACGTGGTGAGGAACACCGGGGAGCTGTTTTTT.